The entry below describes one T cell receptor beta chain. The antigen remains undetermined. The sample is drawn from a study of cytomegalovirus exposure and HLA in healthy donors. V was pared by 0 bases and J by 5 bases, with 14 bases between. CDR3 length equals 15 residues. The germline CDR1 and CDR2 sequences are SGHNT and YYREEE (reference sequence). With 60 Vbeta and 13 Jbeta primers, the PCR was carried out. Per the authors' pipeline: A follow-up analysis tallied about 80 million unique TCR beta chains, roughly 11 million shared. Some clones are missing from TCRdb's copy, which holds only in-frame ones; the method was immunoSEQ multiplex PCR. That table is the source of V, J and clone size, and D and trimming were worked out from the DNA. The top ten hold 3% to 3.5% of the sample, which has around 67,000 clones, approximately 58% seen once. Whole-study findings and limits: The authors listed approximately 160 TCR beta chains as cytomegalovirus-associated. TCR beta V- and J-gene trimming was later associated with a missense DCLRE1C variant.

The sequence was obtained from a woman aged 45-65 years in good health and CMV-seronegative. The chain has TRBV5-4 and TRBJ2-5, with D possibly TRBD1 on 6 matching bases. Input material: PBMCs. The chain's CDR3 is CASSLASEGDETQYF. CDR3 coding DNA: TGTGCCAGCAGCTTGGCCAGTGAGGGGGACGAGACCCAGTACTTC.